The rows below give T cell receptor beta chains drawn from one sample of a study of cytomegalovirus exposure and HLA in healthy donors. Only in-frame clones appear in the TCRdb table, and some are missing; sequencing was by immunoSEQ multiplex PCR. The repertoire has roughly 250,000 clones, 90% of them found once; the top ten carry under 0.4%. Sequenced material: PBMCs. The receptor set was obtained from a woman between 18 and 30 years old in good health and CMV-seronegative. CDR3s include the opening cysteine and the closing phenylalanine or tryptophan. A D gene is named only where the DNA matches it firmly. Clone size is stated in some rows and not others, as once, few, many or a class when expanded.

d_gene: NA; j_gene: TRBJ1-3; v_gene: TRBV7-8; abundance: NA; CDR3aa: CASSLAPTVSGNTIYF; CDR3nt: TGTGCCAGCAGCTTAGCGCCGACAGTCTCTGGAAACACCATATATTTT
d_gene: TRBD1; j_gene: TRBJ2-1; v_gene: TRBV5-1; abundance: NA; CDR3aa: CASSEDRHYNEQFF; CDR3nt: TGCGCCAGCAGTGAGGACAGGCACTACAATGAGCAGTTCTTC
d_gene: NA; j_gene: TRBJ2-7; v_gene: TRBV5-5; abundance: once; CDR3aa: CASSLTEQYF; CDR3nt: TGTGCCAGCAGCTTGACAGAGCAGTACTTC
d_gene: NA; j_gene: TRBJ1-3; v_gene: TRBV10-3; abundance: once; CDR3aa: CAISESFLVSGNTIYF; CDR3nt: TGTGCCATCAGTGAGTCTTTCTTAGTCTCTGGAAACACCATATATTTT
d_gene: TRBD1; j_gene: TRBJ1-1; v_gene: TRBV11-2; abundance: NA; CDR3aa: CASSYGQGWTEAFF; CDR3nt: TGTGCCAGCAGCTACGGACAGGGGTGGACTGAAGCTTTCTTT
d_gene: TRBD1; j_gene: TRBJ1-1; v_gene: TRBV29-1; abundance: NA; CDR3aa: CSVAGQGTEAFF; CDR3nt: TGCAGCGTTGCGGGACAGGGCACTGAAGCTTTCTTT
d_gene: NA; j_gene: TRBJ2-2; v_gene: TRBV28; abundance: NA; CDR3aa: CANRDSTGELFF; CDR3nt: TGTGCCAACCGCGACAGCACCGGGGAGCTGTTTTTT
d_gene: TRBD1; j_gene: TRBJ1-4; v_gene: TRBV4-3; abundance: NA; CDR3aa: CASSQQTGKGEKLFF; CDR3nt: TGCGCCAGCAGCCAGCAGACAGGGAAAGGAGAAAAACTGTTTTTT
d_gene: TRBD1; j_gene: TRBJ1-2; v_gene: TRBV6-5; abundance: NA; CDR3aa: CASMPGQSYGYTF; CDR3nt: TGTGCCAGCATGCCGGGACAGAGCTATGGCTACACCTTC
d_gene: NA; j_gene: TRBJ2-5; v_gene: TRBV6-6; abundance: NA; CDR3aa: CASSLMASSSETQYF; CDR3nt: TGTGCCAGCAGTTTGATGGCTAGCTCATCAGAGACCCAGTACTTC
d_gene: NA; j_gene: TRBJ1-1; v_gene: TRBV27; abundance: NA; CDR3aa: CASSLLGQYTEAFF; CDR3nt: TGTGCCAGCAGTTTATTGGGGCAGTACACTGAAGCTTTCTTT
d_gene: NA; j_gene: TRBJ2-5; v_gene: TRBV11-2; abundance: NA; CDR3aa: CASSLSGLIETQYF; CDR3nt: TGTGCCAGCAGCTTATCAGGGCTGATTGAGACCCAGTACTTC
d_gene: TRBD2; j_gene: TRBJ2-1; v_gene: TRBV9; abundance: once; CDR3aa: CASSEGRGSEQFF; CDR3nt: TGTGCCAGCAGCGAGGGGAGGGGCTCAGAGCAGTTCTTC
d_gene: TRBD1; j_gene: TRBJ2-7; v_gene: TRBV5-6; abundance: NA; CDR3aa: CASSFTGGWGEQYF; CDR3nt: TGTGCCAGCAGCTTTACAGGGGGTTGGGGGGAGCAGTACTTC
d_gene: TRBD1; j_gene: TRBJ1-3; v_gene: TRBV2; abundance: NA; CDR3aa: CASSARPGQGPAYSGNTIYF; CDR3nt: TGTGCCAGCAGTGCTCGCCCCGGACAGGGGCCAGCCTACTCTGGAAACACCATATATTTT
d_gene: TRBD2; j_gene: TRBJ2-2; v_gene: TRBV4-1; abundance: NA; CDR3aa: CASSPQTASGRGGRSGELFF; CDR3nt: TGCGCCAGCAGCCCTCAAACCGCCAGTGGGCGGGGGGGCCGGTCCGGGGAGCTGTTTTTT
d_gene: TRBD1; j_gene: TRBJ2-2; v_gene: TRBV10-2; abundance: NA; CDR3aa: CASSESPGGPSAGELFF; CDR3nt: TGCGCCAGCAGTGAGTCCCCAGGGGGTCCCTCCGCCGGGGAGCTGTTTTTT
d_gene: NA; j_gene: TRBJ2-2; v_gene: TRBV18; abundance: NA; CDR3aa: CASSPGLAWVNPGELFF; CDR3nt: TGTGCCAGCTCACCAGGGCTAGCATGGGTGAACCCCGGGGAGCTGTTTTTT
d_gene: TRBD1; j_gene: TRBJ1-4; v_gene: TRBV7-9; abundance: NA; CDR3aa: CASSPFGGRGREKLFF; CDR3nt: TGTGCCAGCAGCCCCTTCGGGGGCAGGGGGCGGGAAAAACTGTTTTTT
d_gene: NA; j_gene: TRBJ1-5; v_gene: TRBV6-1; abundance: NA; CDR3aa: CASSEGGSDQPQHF; CDR3nt: TGTGCCAGCAGTGAAGGAGGCTCCGATCAGCCCCAGCATTTT
d_gene: TRBD1; j_gene: TRBJ2-1; v_gene: TRBV2; abundance: NA; CDR3aa: CASSEPGRGRRYEQFF; CDR3nt: TGTGCCAGCAGTGAACCCGGTAGGGGGCGCCGGTATGAGCAGTTCTTC
d_gene: NA; j_gene: TRBJ2-3; v_gene: TRBV5-1; abundance: NA; CDR3aa: CASSLYREGSTDTQYF; CDR3nt: TGCGCCAGCAGCTTATACAGGGAAGGTAGCACAGATACGCAGTATTTT
d_gene: NA; j_gene: TRBJ2-1; v_gene: TRBV5-4; abundance: NA; CDR3aa: CASSPRVNSYNEQFF; CDR3nt: TGTGCCAGCAGCCCCAGGGTTAACTCCTACAATGAGCAGTTCTTC
d_gene: TRBD2; j_gene: TRBJ2-3; v_gene: TRBV7-9; abundance: NA; CDR3aa: CASSSDTTLAARQYF; CDR3nt: TGTGCCAGCAGCTCTGACACAACTCTAGCGGCCCGACAGTATTTT
d_gene: TRBD2; j_gene: TRBJ2-1; v_gene: TRBV30; abundance: NA; CDR3aa: CAWTPGSSGGYNEQFF; CDR3nt: TGTGCCTGGACCCCGGGGTCTAGCGGGGGCTACAATGAGCAGTTCTTC
d_gene: NA; j_gene: TRBJ2-7; v_gene: TRBV7-9; abundance: NA; CDR3aa: CASSLDGTSF; CDR3nt: TGTGCCAGCAGCTTAGATGGGACTTCTTTC
d_gene: NA; j_gene: TRBJ2-5; v_gene: TRBV5-1; abundance: NA; CDR3aa: CASSLGSGGPQETQYF; CDR3nt: TGCGCCAGCAGCTTGGGGTCCGGGGGACCCCAAGAGACCCAGTACTTC